The clone carrying this T cell receptor beta chain was seen a handful of times. Its antigen is still unknown. This entry comes from a study of metastatic and nonmetastatic thyroid tumors. Overall study findings and caveats: It was reportedly found that TCR beta diversity was significantly higher in malignant thyroid tumors than in benign nodules, a difference seen in both blood and tumor samples.

The germline CDR1 and CDR2 sequences are MDHEN and SYDVKM. The CDR3 has 17 amino acids. V shed 5 bases and J shed 2 bases, with 20 bases lying between them. Nobody among the patients had been given any treatment before thyroid surgery. With MiXCR, TCRdb reprocessed the PCR reads. The profile shows about 39,000 clones, around a fifth of them singletons. Sequenced: blood. The rearrangement links TRBV28 to TRBJ2-3; a weak D match, TRBD1 (5 bases). The receptor comes from a female donor with papillary thyroid cancer or a benign thyroid nodule (not recorded which). Some clones in this sample may be carry-over from other donors' samples. Here the CDR3 reads CASSPRTDTVVTDTQYF. The CDR3 coding sequence is TGTGCCAGCAGTCCTCGTACGGACACCGTCGTCACAGATACGCAGTATTTT.